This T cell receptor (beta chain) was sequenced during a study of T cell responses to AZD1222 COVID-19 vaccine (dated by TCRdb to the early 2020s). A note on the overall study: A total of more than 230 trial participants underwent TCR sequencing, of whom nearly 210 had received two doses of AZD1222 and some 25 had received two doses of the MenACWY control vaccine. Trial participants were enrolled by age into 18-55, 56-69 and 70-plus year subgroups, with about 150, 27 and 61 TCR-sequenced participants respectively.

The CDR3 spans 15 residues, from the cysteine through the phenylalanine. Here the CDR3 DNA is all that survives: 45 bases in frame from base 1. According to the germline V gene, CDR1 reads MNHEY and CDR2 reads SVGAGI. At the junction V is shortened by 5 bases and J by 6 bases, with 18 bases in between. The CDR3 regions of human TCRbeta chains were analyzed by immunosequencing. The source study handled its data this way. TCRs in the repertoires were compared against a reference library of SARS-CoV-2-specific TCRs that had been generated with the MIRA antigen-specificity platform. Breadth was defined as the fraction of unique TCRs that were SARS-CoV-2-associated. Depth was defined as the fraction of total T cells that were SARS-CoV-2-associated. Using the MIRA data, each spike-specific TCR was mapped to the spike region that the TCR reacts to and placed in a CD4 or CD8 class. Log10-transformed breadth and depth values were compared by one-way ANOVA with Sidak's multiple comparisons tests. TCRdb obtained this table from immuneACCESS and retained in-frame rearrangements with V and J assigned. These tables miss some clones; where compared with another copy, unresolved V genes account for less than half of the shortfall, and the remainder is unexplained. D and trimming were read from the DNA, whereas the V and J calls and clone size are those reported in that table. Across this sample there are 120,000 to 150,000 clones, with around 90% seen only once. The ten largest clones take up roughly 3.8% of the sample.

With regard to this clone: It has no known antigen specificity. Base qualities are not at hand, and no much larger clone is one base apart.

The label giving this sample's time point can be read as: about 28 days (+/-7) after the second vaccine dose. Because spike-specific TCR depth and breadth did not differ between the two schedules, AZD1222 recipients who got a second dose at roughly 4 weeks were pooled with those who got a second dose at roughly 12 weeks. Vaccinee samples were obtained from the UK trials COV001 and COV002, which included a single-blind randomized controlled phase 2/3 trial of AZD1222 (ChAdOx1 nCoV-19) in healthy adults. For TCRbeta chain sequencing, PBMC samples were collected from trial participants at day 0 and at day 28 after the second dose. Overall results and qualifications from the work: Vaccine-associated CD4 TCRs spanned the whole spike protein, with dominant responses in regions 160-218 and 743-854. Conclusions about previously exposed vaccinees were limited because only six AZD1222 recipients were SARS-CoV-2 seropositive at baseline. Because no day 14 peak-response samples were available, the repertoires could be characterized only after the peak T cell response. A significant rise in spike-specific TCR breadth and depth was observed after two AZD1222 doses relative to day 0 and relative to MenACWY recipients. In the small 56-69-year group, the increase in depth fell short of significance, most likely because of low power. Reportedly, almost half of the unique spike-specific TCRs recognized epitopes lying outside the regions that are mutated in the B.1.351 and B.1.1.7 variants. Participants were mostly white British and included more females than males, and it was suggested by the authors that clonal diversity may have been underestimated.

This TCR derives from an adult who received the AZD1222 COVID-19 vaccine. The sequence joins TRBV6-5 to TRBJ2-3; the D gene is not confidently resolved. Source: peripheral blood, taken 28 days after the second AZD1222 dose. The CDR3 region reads CASSSLGDDWDTQYF. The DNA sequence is TGTGCCAGCAGTAGCCTAGGAGACGATTGGGATACGCAGTATTTT.